In its sample, the clone carrying this T cell receptor (beta chain) was seen once. Its antigen remains unknown. The sample is drawn from a study of OX40 agonist ivuxolimab in advanced cancers. Study results and caveats: Expanded peripheral T cell antigen specificity was not determined.

The CDR3 spans 13 residues. Deletions cut 8 bases from V and 6 bases from J, with 15 bases between. Looked up from germline, CDR1 is MNHEY and CDR2 is SMNVEV (reference sequence). TCRdb's table, derived via immunoSEQ multiplex PCR, lists solely in-frame clones and lacks some. The table lists over 10,000 clones, just under 90% of them singletons. The rearrangement links TRBV27 to TRBJ2-3; D remains ambiguous. The clonotype originates from an adult with an advanced solid tumor such as melanoma, head and neck, liver or kidney cancer. Sequenced material: CD4+ or CD8+ T cells sorted from blood, taken in a trial of the OX40 agonist ivuxolimab. DNA for the CDR3: TGTGCCAGCCTGCAACCCCCGTCCGATACGCAGTATTTT. Residues: CASLQPPSDTQYF.